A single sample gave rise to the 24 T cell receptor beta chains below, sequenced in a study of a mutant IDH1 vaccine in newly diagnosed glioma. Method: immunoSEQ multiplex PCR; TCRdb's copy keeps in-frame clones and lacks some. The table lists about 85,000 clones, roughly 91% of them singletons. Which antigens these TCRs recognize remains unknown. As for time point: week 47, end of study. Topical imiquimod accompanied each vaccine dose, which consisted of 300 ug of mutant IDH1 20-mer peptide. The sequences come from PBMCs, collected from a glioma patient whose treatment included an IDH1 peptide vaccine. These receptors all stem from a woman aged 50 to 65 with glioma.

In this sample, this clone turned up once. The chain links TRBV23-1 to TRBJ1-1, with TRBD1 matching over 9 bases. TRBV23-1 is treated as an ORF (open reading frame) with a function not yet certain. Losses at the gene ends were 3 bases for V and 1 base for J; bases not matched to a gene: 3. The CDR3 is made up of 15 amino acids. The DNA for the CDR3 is TGCGCCAGCAGTCAGCTGGACAGGGGGAACACTGAAGCTTTCTTT. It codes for CASSQLDRGNTEAFF.

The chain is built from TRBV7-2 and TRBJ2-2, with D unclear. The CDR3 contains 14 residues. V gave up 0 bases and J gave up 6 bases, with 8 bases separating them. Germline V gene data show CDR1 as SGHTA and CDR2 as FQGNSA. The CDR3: CASSLAGRAGELFF. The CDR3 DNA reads TGTGCCAGCAGCTTAGCGGGAAGGGCCGGGGAGCTGTTTTTT.

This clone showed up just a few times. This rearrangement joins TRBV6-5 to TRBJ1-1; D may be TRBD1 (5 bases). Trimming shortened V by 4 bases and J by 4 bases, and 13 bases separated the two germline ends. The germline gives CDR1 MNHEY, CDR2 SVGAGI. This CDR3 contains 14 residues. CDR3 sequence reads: CASSSGGRTTEAFF. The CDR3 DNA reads TGTGCCAGCAGTTCCGGGGGACGGACCACTGAAGCTTTCTTT.

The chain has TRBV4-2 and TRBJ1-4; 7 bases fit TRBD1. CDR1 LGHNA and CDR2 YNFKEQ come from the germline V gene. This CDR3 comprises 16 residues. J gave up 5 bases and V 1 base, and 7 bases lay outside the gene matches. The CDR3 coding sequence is TGTGCCAGCAGCCAAGTGTCGGAGGGGGCCAATGAAAAACTGTTTTTT. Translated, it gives CASSQVSEGANEKLFF.

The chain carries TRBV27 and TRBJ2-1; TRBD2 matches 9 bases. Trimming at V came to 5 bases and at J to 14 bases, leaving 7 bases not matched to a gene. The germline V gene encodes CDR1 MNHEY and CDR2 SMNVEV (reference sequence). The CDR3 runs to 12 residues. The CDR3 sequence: CASSAKAGGEFF. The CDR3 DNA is TGTGCCAGCAGTGCCAAGGCGGGGGGGGAGTTCTTC.

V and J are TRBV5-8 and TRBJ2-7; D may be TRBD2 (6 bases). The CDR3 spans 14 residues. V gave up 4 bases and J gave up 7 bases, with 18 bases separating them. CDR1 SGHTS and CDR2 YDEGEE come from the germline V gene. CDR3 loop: CASSLGTAGAEQYF. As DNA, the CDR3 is TGTGCCAGCAGCCTTGGGACTGCGGGTGCAGAGCAGTACTTC. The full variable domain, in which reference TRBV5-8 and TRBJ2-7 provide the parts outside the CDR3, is EAGVTQSPTHLIKTRGQQATLRCSPISGHTSVYWYQQALGLGLQFLLWYDEGEERNRGNFPPRFSGRQFPNYSSELNVNALELEDSALYLCASSLGTAGAEQYFGPGTRLTVT.

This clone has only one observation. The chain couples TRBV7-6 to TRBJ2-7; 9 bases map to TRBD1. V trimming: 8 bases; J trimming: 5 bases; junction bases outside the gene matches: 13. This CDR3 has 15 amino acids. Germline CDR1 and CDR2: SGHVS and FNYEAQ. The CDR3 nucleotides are TGTGCCAGCGCCGGGGGCCGGACAGGGGCCCACGAGCAGTACTTC. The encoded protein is CASAGGRTGAHEQYF.

CDR3 protein: CASSLGTGFADTQYF. CDR3 in DNA: TGTGCCAGCAGCTTAGGGACAGGGTTCGCAGATACGCAGTATTTT. The rearrangement uses TRBV5-4 and TRBJ2-3, with 9 bases that match TRBD1. Germline CDR1 is SGHNT and CDR2 is YYREEE (reference sequence). V trimming: 2 bases; J trimming: 4 bases; junction bases outside the gene matches: 5. The CDR3 runs 15 residues.

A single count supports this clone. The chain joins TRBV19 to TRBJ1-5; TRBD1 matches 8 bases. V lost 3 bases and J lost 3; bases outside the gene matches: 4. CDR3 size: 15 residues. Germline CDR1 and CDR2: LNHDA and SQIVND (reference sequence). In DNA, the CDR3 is TGTGCCAGTAGTATCGAGGACAGGGTCAATCAGCCCCAGCATTTT. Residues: CASSIEDRVNQPQHF.

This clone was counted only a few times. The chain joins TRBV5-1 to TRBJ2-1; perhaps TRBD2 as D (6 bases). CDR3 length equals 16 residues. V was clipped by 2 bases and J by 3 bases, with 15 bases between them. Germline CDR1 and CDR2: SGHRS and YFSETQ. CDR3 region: CASSFSSVGGYNEQFF. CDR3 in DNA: TGCGCCAGCAGCTTTAGTAGTGTGGGGGGCTACAATGAGCAGTTCTTC.

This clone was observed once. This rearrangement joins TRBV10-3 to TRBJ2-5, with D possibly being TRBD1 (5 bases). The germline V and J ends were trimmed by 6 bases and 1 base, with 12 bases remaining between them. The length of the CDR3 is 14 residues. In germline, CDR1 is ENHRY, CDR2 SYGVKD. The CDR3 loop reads CAISLGHSQETQYF. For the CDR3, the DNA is TGTGCCATCAGCCTAGGACATTCCCAAGAGACCCAGTACTTC.

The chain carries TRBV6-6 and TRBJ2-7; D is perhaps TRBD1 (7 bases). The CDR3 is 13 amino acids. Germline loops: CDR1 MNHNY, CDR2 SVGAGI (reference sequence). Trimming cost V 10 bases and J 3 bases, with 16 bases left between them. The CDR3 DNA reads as TGTGCCACCCTACGGGGGACAGACTACGAGCAGTACTTC. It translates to CATLRGTDYEQYF.

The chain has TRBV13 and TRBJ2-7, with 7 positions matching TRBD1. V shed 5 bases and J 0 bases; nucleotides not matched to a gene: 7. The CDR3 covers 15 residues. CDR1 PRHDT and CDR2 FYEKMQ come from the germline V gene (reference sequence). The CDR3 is CASSPTGVPSYEQYF. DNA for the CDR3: TGTGCCAGCAGCCCAACAGGGGTCCCCTCCTACGAGCAGTACTTC.

The CDR3 DNA follows: TGTGCCTGGACCCTTGGAGGGAGCTCCTATAATTCACCCCTCCACTTT. Translating it yields CAWTLGGSSYNSPLHF. The J gene is TRBJ1-6, the V gene TRBV30; D gene unclear. The CDR3 spans 16 residues. Trimming took 4 bases from V and 0 from J, leaving 13 bases between them. Looked up from germline, CDR1 is GTSNPN and CDR2 is SVGIG (reference sequence).

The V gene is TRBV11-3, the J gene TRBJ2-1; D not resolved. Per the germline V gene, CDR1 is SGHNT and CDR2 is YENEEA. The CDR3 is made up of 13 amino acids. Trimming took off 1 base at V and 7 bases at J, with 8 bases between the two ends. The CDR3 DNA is TGTGCCAGCAGCTTAGGTCTAGGGAATGAGCAGTTCTTC. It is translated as CASSLGLGNEQFF.

In DNA form, the CDR3 reads TGTGCCAGCTCGGACAGTTATTCCTACGAGCAGTACTTC. The encoded protein is CASSDSYSYEQYF. The chain has TRBV18 and TRBJ2-7, with a possible D match to TRBD1 (6 bases). Germline V gene sequence: CDR1 KGHSH, CDR2 LQKENI. Trimming stripped 6 bases from V and 1 base from J, with 10 bases between. The CDR3 contains 13 residues.

The CDR3 sequence is CAWSWQLGGYTF. The CDR3, as DNA: TGTGCCTGGAGTTGGCAGCTTGGTGGCTACACCTTC. The chain joins TRBV30 to TRBJ1-2; no clear D gene. CDR3 length equals 12 residues. Germline CDR1 is GTSNPN and CDR2 is SVGIG (reference sequence). V was clipped by 2 bases and J by 7 bases, with 11 bases between them.

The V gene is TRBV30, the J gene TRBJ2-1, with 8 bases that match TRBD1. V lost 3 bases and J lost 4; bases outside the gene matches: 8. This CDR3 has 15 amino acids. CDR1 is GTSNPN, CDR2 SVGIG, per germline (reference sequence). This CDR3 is CAWSGGTGSYNEQFF. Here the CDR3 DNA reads TGTGCCTGGAGCGGAGGGACAGGCTCTTACAATGAGCAGTTCTTC.

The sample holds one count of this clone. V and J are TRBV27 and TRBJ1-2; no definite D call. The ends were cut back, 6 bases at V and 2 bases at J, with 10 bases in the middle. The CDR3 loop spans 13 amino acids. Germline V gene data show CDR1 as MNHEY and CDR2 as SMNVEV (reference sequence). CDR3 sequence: CASSFRQNYGYTF. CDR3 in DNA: TGTGCCAGCAGCTTTAGGCAAAACTATGGCTACACCTTC.

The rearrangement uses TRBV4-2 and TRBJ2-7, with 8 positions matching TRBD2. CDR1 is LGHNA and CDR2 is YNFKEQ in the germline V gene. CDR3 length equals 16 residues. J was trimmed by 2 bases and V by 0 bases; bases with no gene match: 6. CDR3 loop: CASSQDISGTAYEQYF. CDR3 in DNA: TGTGCCAGCAGCCAAGATATTAGCGGGACGGCCTACGAGCAGTACTTC.

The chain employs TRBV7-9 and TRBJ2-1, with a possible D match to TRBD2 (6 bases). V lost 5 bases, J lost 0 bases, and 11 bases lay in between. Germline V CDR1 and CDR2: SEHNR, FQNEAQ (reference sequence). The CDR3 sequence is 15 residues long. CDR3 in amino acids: CASSRSGSSYNEQFF. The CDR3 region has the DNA TGTGCCAGCAGCCGTAGCGGTAGCTCCTACAATGAGCAGTTCTTC.

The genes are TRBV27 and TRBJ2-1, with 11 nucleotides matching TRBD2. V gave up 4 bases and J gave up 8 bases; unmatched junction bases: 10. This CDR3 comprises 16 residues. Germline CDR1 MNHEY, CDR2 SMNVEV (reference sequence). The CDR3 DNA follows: TGTGCCAGCAGTTCGAGTAGCGGGAGGGCCTTGTATGAGCAGTTCTTC. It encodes CASSSSSGRALYEQFF.

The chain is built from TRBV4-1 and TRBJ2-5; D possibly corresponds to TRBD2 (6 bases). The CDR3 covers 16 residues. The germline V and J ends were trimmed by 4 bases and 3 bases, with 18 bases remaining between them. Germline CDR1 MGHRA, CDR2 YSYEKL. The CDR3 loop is CASSLGPGGGEETQYF. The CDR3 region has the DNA TGCGCCAGCAGCCTCGGACCAGGAGGAGGGGAAGAGACCCAGTACTTC.

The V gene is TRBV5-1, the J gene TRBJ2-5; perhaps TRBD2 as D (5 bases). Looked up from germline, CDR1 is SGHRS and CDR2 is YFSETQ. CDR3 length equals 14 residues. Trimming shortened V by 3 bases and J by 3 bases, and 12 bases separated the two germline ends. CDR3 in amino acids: CASSSSGNKETQYF. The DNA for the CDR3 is TGCGCCAGCAGCTCGAGCGGAAATAAAGAGACCCAGTACTTC.